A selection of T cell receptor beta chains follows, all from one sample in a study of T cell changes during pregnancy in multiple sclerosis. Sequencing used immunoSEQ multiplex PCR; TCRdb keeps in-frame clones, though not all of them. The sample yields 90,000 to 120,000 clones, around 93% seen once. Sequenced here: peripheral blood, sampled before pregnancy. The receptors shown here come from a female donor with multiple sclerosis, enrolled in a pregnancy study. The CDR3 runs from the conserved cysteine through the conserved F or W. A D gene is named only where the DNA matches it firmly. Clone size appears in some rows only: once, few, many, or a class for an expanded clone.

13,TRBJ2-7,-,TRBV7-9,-,CASRPDSYYEQYF,TGTGCCAGCAGGCCAGACTCTTACTACGAGCAGTACTTC
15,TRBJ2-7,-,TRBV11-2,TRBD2,CASSGLAGSTYEQYF,TGTGCCAGCAGCGGACTAGCGGGAAGTACCTACGAGCAGTACTTC
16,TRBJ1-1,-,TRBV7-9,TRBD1,CASSLAETGLNTEAFF,TGTGCCAGCAGCTTAGCGGAGACAGGGTTGAACACTGAAGCTTTCTTT
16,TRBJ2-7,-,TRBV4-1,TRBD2,CASSQDWGLASREQYF,TGCGCCAGCAGCCAAGATTGGGGACTAGCGTCCAGAGAGCAGTACTTC
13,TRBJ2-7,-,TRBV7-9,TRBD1,CASSAGQELEQYF,TGTGCCAGCAGCGCTGGACAGGAGCTCGAGCAGTACTTC
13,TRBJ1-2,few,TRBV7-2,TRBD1,CASRRQGNYGYTF,TGTGCCAGCAGACGACAGGGAAACTATGGCTACACCTTC
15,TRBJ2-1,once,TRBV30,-,CAWSVARSAYNEQFF,TGTGCCTGGAGTGTGGCGCGGTCCGCCTACAATGAGCAGTTCTTC
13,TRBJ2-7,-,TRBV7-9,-,CASSSGKVYEQYF,TGTGCCAGCAGCTCAGGCAAGGTGTACGAGCAGTACTTC
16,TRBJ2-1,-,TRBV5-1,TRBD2,CASRLSGTSTLNEQFF,TGCGCCAGCAGGCTTTCCGGGACTAGCACCCTCAATGAGCAGTTCTTC
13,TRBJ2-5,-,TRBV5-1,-,CASAITGQETQYF,TGCGCCAGTGCCATCACCGGCCAAGAGACCCAGTACTTC
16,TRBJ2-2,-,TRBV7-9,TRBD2,CASSSQAGSNTGELFF,TGTGCCAGCAGCTCTCAAGCGGGATCGAACACCGGGGAGCTGTTTTTT
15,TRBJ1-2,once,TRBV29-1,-,CSVESLRQVPYGYTF,TGCAGCGTTGAAAGCCTTCGACAGGTACCTTATGGCTACACCTTC
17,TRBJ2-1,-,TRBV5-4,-,CASSLFPLGSALNEQFF,TGTGCCAGCAGCTTATTCCCGCTGGGGAGTGCCCTCAATGAGCAGTTCTTC
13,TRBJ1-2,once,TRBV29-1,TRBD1,CSVALQGQHGYTF,TGCAGCGTTGCCTTACAGGGGCAGCATGGCTACACCTTC
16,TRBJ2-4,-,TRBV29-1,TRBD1,CSVPGTVPGAKNIQYF,TGCAGCGTTCCCGGGACAGTCCCTGGAGCCAAAAACATTCAGTACTTC
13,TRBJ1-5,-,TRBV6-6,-,CASSPGKNQPQHF,TGTGCCAGCAGTCCCGGGAAAAATCAGCCCCAGCATTTT
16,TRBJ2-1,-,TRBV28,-,CASSPPRGLRGNEQFF,TGTGCCAGCAGTCCTCCACGGGGGTTACGAGGGAATGAGCAGTTCTTC
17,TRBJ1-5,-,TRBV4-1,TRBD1,CASSQDPGTVFNQPQHF,TGCGCCAGCAGCCAAGACCCCGGGACAGTGTTCAATCAGCCCCAGCATTTT
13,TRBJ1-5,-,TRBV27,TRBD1,CATSTGVDQPQHF,TGTGCCACCTCGACAGGGGTCGATCAGCCCCAGCATTTT
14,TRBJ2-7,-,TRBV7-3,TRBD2,CASSRSGSSREQYF,TGTGCCAGCAGCCGTAGCGGGAGCTCACGCGAGCAGTACTTC
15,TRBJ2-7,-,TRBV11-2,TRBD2,CASRRPGGPSYEQYF,TGTGCCAGCCGCAGGCCGGGAGGACCCTCCTACGAGCAGTACTTC
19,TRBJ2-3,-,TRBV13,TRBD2,CASSLGGLGLADGTDTQYF,TGTGCCAGCAGCTTAGGCGGGTTAGGACTAGCGGACGGCACAGATACGCAGTATTTT